The rows below give T cell receptor beta chains drawn from one sample of a study of cytomegalovirus exposure and HLA in healthy donors. This table comes from immunoSEQ multiplex PCR, and its TCRdb copy is limited to in-frame clones, with some not included. In the table there are roughly 150,000 clones, around 80% of which are singletons. The specimen was PBMCs. Receptors originate from a middle-aged man in good health and CMV-seropositive. Each CDR3 is given with its conserved first and last residue. The D gene is left open where the match is weak. The size entry is marked missing in some rows and otherwise reads once, few, many or a size class.

cdr3_nt | cdr3_aa | j_call | clone_size | v_call | d_call
TGTGCCAGCAGCTTAGTGACTAGTTCCTACGAGCAGTTCTTC | CASSLVTSSYEQFF | TRBJ2-1 | - | TRBV7-9 | -
TGTGCCAGCAGGCCCTTAACAGGGAGCACTGAAGCTTTCTTT | CASRPLTGSTEAFF | TRBJ1-1 | - | TRBV28 | -
TGCGCCAGCAGCTTGCGGACTAGCGGGACCTACGAGCAGTACTTC | CASSLRTSGTYEQYF | TRBJ2-7 | - | TRBV5-1 | TRBD2
TGTGCCTGCGGGGAGGGCGGGGAAAAACTGTTTTTT | CACGEGGEKLFF | TRBJ1-4 | few | TRBV30 | -
TGTGCCAGCAGTAAGTCTCGGACAGGGGGGGGTGAAGCTTTCTTT | CASSKSRTGGGEAFF | TRBJ1-1 | - | TRBV28 | TRBD1
TGTGCCAGCAGCATACGGGACAGGGAAGCTGAAGCTTTCTTT | CASSIRDREAEAFF | TRBJ1-1 | - | TRBV7-9 | TRBD1
TGTGCCAGCAGCCAGCTCCTAGCTGGGGATACCGGGGAGCTGTTTTTT | CASSQLLAGDTGELFF | TRBJ2-2 | - | TRBV14 | -
TGTGCCTGGGGGGGACAGGGGAGCTACGAGCAGTACTTC | CAWGGQGSYEQYF | TRBJ2-7 | - | TRBV30 | TRBD1
TGTGCCAGCAGCTTCCGCGGTGGACTAGCTGAAGCTTTCTTT | CASSFRGGLAEAFF | TRBJ1-1 | - | TRBV7-9 | -
TGTGCCAGTAGTATATTCGGGACAGGGGGTAGGAACACTGAAGCTTTCTTT | CASSIFGTGGRNTEAFF | TRBJ1-1 | once | TRBV19 | TRBD1
TGTGCCAGCAGCCCCCCCGGGTCTGGAGGCTACACCTTC | CASSPPGSGGYTF | TRBJ1-2 | - | TRBV28 | -
TGTGCCAGCAGCCCAGACAGGGGTCAGTATGGCTACACCTTC | CASSPDRGQYGYTF | TRBJ1-2 | - | TRBV4-2 | TRBD1
TGCGCCAGCAGCCAAGATAGGGGTGGTCACTATGGCTACACCTTC | CASSQDRGGHYGYTF | TRBJ1-2 | - | TRBV4-1 | -
TGTGCCAGCTCCTTCTCGGGGAGCAATCAGCCCCAGCATTTT | CASSFSGSNQPQHF | TRBJ1-5 | few | TRBV18 | -
TGTGCCAGCAGCCTCGGGACAGGGCAGGGGGGGATGGATCAGCCCCAGCATTTT | CASSLGTGQGGMDQPQHF | TRBJ1-5 | - | TRBV16 | TRBD1
TGTGCCAGCAGCGGGAGGGGACTAGCGGGAGTTCGTGGGACCTACGAGCAGTACTTC | CASSGRGLAGVRGTYEQYF | TRBJ2-7 | few | TRBV5-4 | TRBD2
TGTGCCAGCACCGTTCGAGGGATCCCTGGGGAGATGAACACTGAAGCTTTCTTT | CASTVRGIPGEMNTEAFF | TRBJ1-1 | few | TRBV7-6 | -
TGTGCCAGCAGTTACGGGGACAGTGTGGACACTGAAGCTTTCTTT | CASSYGDSVDTEAFF | TRBJ1-1 | - | TRBV6-5 | TRBD1
TGTGCCAGCAGCGCAGACAGGGCGAACACCGGGGAGCTGTTTTTT | CASSADRANTGELFF | TRBJ2-2 | - | TRBV9 | TRBD1
TGTGCCAGCAGCCACATCCGGGACAGTCGGCCCTACGAGCAGTACTTC | CASSHIRDSRPYEQYF | TRBJ2-7 | - | TRBV14 | TRBD1
TGCGCCAGCAGTGAGGGGGGCATGAGGAAGGGCTACACCTTC | CASSEGGMRKGYTF | TRBJ1-2 | once | TRBV10-1 | -
TGTGCCAGCTCACGGGGTAAAGGGGAACAAGCTTTCTTT | CASSRGKGEQAFF | TRBJ1-1 | - | TRBV18 | -
TGTGCCAGCAGCCACGGGGGTAAAACTGAAGCTTTCTTT | CASSHGGKTEAFF | TRBJ1-1 | - | TRBV7-9 | -
TGTGCCAGCGCCTCAGTTTATGGCTACACCTTC | CASASVYGYTF | TRBJ1-2 | - | TRBV7-9 | -
TGTGCTAGTGGGGGGAGCGGGAGCTCCTACGAGCAGTACTTC | CASGGSGSSYEQYF | TRBJ2-7 | few | TRBV12-5 | TRBD2
TGTGCCAGCACTACTCACCCTACAGAGACCCAGTACTTC | CASTTHPTETQYF | TRBJ2-5 | - | TRBV13 | -
TGTGCCAGTAGTGTGGAGGATCGTGAGGTAGGCTACGAGCAGTACTTC | CASSVEDREVGYEQYF | TRBJ2-7 | - | TRBV19 | -
TGTGCCAGCAGCGAAGGACAGAATGAAGCTTTCTTT | CASSEGQNEAFF | TRBJ1-1 | - | TRBV7-9 | -
TGCGCCAGCAGCTGGGACAGGGTGACCACTGAAGCTTTCTTT | CASSWDRVTTEAFF | TRBJ1-1 | few | TRBV10-1 | TRBD1
TGTGCCAGCAGCCCGAAGACAGGTCACTACAATGAGCAGTTCTTC | CASSPKTGHYNEQFF | TRBJ2-1 | few | TRBV14 | -
TGTGCCAGCAGCTTTGCAGGACAGGGGGGCTCCTACGAGCAGTACTTC | CASSFAGQGGSYEQYF | TRBJ2-7 | once | TRBV11-1 | TRBD1
TGTGCCAGCAGCCGATCTTCTAGCGGGCTGAACGAGCAGTACTTC | CASSRSSSGLNEQYF | TRBJ2-7 | - | TRBV11-2 | TRBD2
TGTGCCAGCAGGGTCGAGGGGGCGTTTGGCGAGCAGTACTTC | CASRVEGAFGEQYF | TRBJ2-7 | - | TRBV7-3 | TRBD1
TGTGCTAGCGGGCTAGCGGGAGGTAGTGAGCAGTTCTTC | CASGLAGGSEQFF | TRBJ2-1 | - | TRBV12-5 | TRBD2
TGCGCCAGCAGCCACGACAGGGGGCAAACCGGGGGGACGCAGTATTTT | CASSHDRGQTGGTQYF | TRBJ2-3 | - | TRBV5-1 | TRBD1
TGTGCCAGCAGTCAGGGGGCCTATGGCTACACCTTC | CASSQGAYGYTF | TRBJ1-2 | - | TRBV6-1 | TRBD1
TGTGCCAGCAGCGAGGGAATAAGGGAGACCCAGTACTTC | CASSEGIRETQYF | TRBJ2-5 | - | TRBV6-1 | -
TGTGCCAGCTCCCAGGGGAGGGGTGACTATGGCTACACCTTC | CASSQGRGDYGYTF | TRBJ1-2 | - | TRBV6-5 | -
TGCGCCAGCAGCCCGGGACAGGGTCATGTAGCTGAAGCTTTCTTT | CASSPGQGHVAEAFF | TRBJ1-1 | - | TRBV4-1 | TRBD1
TGTGCCAGCAGTCAACAGGGGACCTCGGTCACCGGGGAGCTGTTTTTT | CASSQQGTSVTGELFF | TRBJ2-2 | - | TRBV7-3 | TRBD1
TGTGCCTGGGGGCCCGGGACAGGGGCCACGAGCTACACCTTC | CAWGPGTGATSYTF | TRBJ1-2 | - | TRBV30 | TRBD1
TGTGCCAGCAGCACTCCCCGGGGGAATTCACCCCTCCACTTT | CASSTPRGNSPLHF | TRBJ1-6 | few | TRBV11-2 | -
TGTGCCAGCTCACCAGGGCGGAACACTGAAGCTTTCTTT | CASSPGRNTEAFF | TRBJ1-1 | - | TRBV18 | -
TGTGCCAGCAGTCCGGACAGGGGAACGAACACTGAAGCTTTCTTT | CASSPDRGTNTEAFF | TRBJ1-1 | - | TRBV6-6 | TRBD1
TGTGCCAGCAGTTACGGGCCACAGGGGATAGGAGGGGAGCTGTTTTTT | CASSYGPQGIGGELFF | TRBJ2-2 | many | TRBV6-6 | TRBD1
TGTGCCAGCAGCTCCCAATCCCGCCGAGGCAGAATGAACACTGAAGCTTTCTTT | CASSSQSRRGRMNTEAFF | TRBJ1-1 | - | TRBV13 | -
TGTGCCAGCTCACCACGACTAGCGGGAGGGCCTAGGAATGAGCAGTTCTTC | CASSPRLAGGPRNEQFF | TRBJ2-1 | - | TRBV18 | TRBD2
TGTGCCAGCAGCCCCGGACAGGGGAACTATGGCTACACCTTC | CASSPGQGNYGYTF | TRBJ1-2 | - | TRBV7-9 | TRBD1
TGTGCCAGCAGTTTTAATCTCCGCACAGATACGCAGTATTTT | CASSFNLRTDTQYF | TRBJ2-3 | - | TRBV6-9 | -
TGTGCCAGCAGTGAATACCCAGGGGGCACAGATACGCAGTATTTT | CASSEYPGGTDTQYF | TRBJ2-3 | - | TRBV25-1 | -
TGTGCCAGCAGCTTGTCAGGCAGGGGAAACACTGAAGCTTTCTTT | CASSLSGRGNTEAFF | TRBJ1-1 | - | TRBV5-4 | -
TGCGCCAGCAGCCTCTTCGATAGTGCTGAAGCTTTCTTT | CASSLFDSAEAFF | TRBJ1-1 | - | TRBV5-1 | -
TGCGCCAGCAGCTTTACCGGGACAACGAACACTGAAGCTTTCTTT | CASSFTGTTNTEAFF | TRBJ1-1 | - | TRBV4-1 | -
TGTGCCAGCTCACCACGGGACAGGGGCTATGGCTACACCTTC | CASSPRDRGYGYTF | TRBJ1-2 | - | TRBV18 | TRBD1
TGTGCCAGCAGCTACGTCGGGCGGGAGGCCCAATGGACCCAGTACTTC | CASSYVGREAQWTQYF | TRBJ2-5 | - | TRBV13 | TRBD2
TGCGCCAGCAGCTTGGAAACTAGAACCAATGAGCAGTTCTTC | CASSLETRTNEQFF | TRBJ2-1 | - | TRBV5-1 | -
TGCAGCGTTGAATCAGGGGTTGGGGCTGAAGCTTTCTTT | CSVESGVGAEAFF | TRBJ1-1 | - | TRBV29-1 | -
TGTGCCAGCAGCTTCGGACTCGGAGGAGATACGCAGTATTTT | CASSFGLGGDTQYF | TRBJ2-3 | medium-sized | TRBV11-2 | -
TGTGCCAGCAGCTCCTCGGGAGGAGCCAAAAACATTCAGTACTTC | CASSSSGGAKNIQYF | TRBJ2-4 | - | TRBV11-1 | TRBD2